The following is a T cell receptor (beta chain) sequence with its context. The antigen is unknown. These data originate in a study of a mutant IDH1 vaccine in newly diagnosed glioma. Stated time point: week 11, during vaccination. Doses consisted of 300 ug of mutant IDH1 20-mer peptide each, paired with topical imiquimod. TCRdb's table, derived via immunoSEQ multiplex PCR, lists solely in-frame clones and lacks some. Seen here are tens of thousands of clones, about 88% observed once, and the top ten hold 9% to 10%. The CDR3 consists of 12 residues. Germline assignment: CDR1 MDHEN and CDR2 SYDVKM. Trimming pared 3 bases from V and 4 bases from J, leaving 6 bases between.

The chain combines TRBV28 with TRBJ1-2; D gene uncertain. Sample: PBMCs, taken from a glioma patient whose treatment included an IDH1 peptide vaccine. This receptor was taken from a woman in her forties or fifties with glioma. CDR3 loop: CASSFKGYGYTF. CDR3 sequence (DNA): TGTGCCAGCAGTTTTAAGGGCTATGGCTACACCTTC.